The T cell receptor beta chain under discussion was sequenced for a study of T cells in women clearing cervical HPV infection. Study details: Women with histologically confirmed HPV16-related CIN3 or worse, 2 with invasive cancer, served as cases. No precancer developed; the control's incident HPV16 infection cleared within 12 months.

Of note for this clone: The antigen remains unidentified.

Cervical HPV DNA detected by MY09/MY11 PCR, typed by dot-blot. Sequenced by immunoSEQ multiplex PCR; TCRdb stores in-frame clones only, minus some. This sample contains under 40,000 clones. Study findings and constraints: Combining TCR richness with V gene abundances gave approximately 0.84 AUC.

This clonotype was obtained from a woman between 18 and 75 years old with a cervical HPV16 infection that either progressed to CIN3+ or cleared (not recorded which). The sample was blood buffy coat.

Here the CDR3 reads CASSTPGVLNYGQYF. The DNA read from the CDR3 is TGTGCCAGTAGTACCCCCGGGGTCCTTAACTATGGT. The chain combines TRBV19 with TRBJ2-4, with a possible D match to TRBD2 (5 bases). The CDR3 is cut off 3 residues early in the read; its end comes from the germline J gene. The CDR3 has 15 amino acids. In germline, CDR1 is LNHDA, CDR2 SQIVND (reference sequence).